The present T cell receptor (beta chain) was sequenced within a study of blood T cell repertoires in COVID-19. TCRdb keeps only in-frame clones here, not all; method: immunoSEQ multiplex PCR. The data show 30,000 to 35,000 clones, roughly 87% seen once. Those enrolled in Seattle joined during active infection and were followed longitudinally afterward. CDR1 SGHVS and CDR2 FQNEAQ come from the germline V gene. The CDR3 has 15 residues. The V gene end was trimmed by 5 bases and the J gene end by 3 bases; junction bases not matched to a gene: 10. Input material: peripheral blood. The chain carries TRBV7-8 and TRBJ2-7, with 7 bases lining up with TRBD1. This receptor was obtained from a man in his 60s with COVID-19, enrolled during active disease. In DNA, the CDR3 is TGTGCCAGCAGCGGCCCAGGGGGTATGCGCTACGAGCAGTACTTC. It encodes CASSGPGGMRYEQYF.